What follows are 10 T cell receptor beta chains derived from one specimen sequenced in a study of T cell responses to AZD1222 COVID-19 vaccine. Data came from immunoSEQ multiplex PCR; TCRdb stores just in-frame clones and leaves some out. The table records under 75,000 clones, 85% of them present only once. The sequencing used peripheral blood, collected on day 0 of AZD1222 vaccination. These receptors all come from an adult in good health.

This chain joins TRBV5-4 and TRBJ2-3; 8 bases are a match to TRBD1. V was clipped by 4 bases and J by 0 bases; unmatched bases: 10. Germline loops: CDR1 SGHNT, CDR2 YYREEE (reference sequence). There are 17 residues in the CDR3. CDR3 protein: CASSRGVQGASTDTQYF. The CDR3 bases are TGTGCCAGCAGCCGAGGAGTGCAGGGGGCTAGCACAGATACGCAGTATTTT.

The CDR3 DNA reads TGTGCCAGCAGTTCGGGGGTCAGAACCTACAATGAGCAGTTCTTC. It is translated as CASSSGVRTYNEQFF. The V and J genes are TRBV27 and TRBJ2-1; weak D call: TRBD2 (6 bases). Germline CDR1 reads MNHEY; CDR2 reads SMNVEV (reference sequence). The ends were cut back, 4 bases at V and 2 bases at J, with 12 bases in the middle. The CDR3 contains 15 residues.

This clone was seen more than once but under ten times. The chain has TRBV7-3 and TRBJ2-2; D not certain. The CDR3 has 13 amino acids. Deletions cut 4 bases from V and 4 bases from J, with 7 bases between. Germline V lookup: CDR1 SGHTA, CDR2 FQGTGA. Here the CDR3 DNA reads TGTGCCAGCAGCTCACGTCTCACCGGGGAGCTGTTTTTT. Translation: CASSSRLTGELFF.

The chain has TRBV29-1 and TRBJ2-2; D ambiguous. V was clipped by 4 bases and J by 0 bases, with 6 bases between them. Germline V gene lookup returns CDR1 SQVTM and CDR2 ANQGSEA. This CDR3 has 13 amino acids. The CDR3 sequence is CSVAYPNTGELFF. The CDR3 bases are TGCAGCGTTGCTTATCCGAACACCGGGGAGCTGTTTTTT.

Only one count was recorded for this clone. The CDR3 DNA is TGCGCCAGCAGCTTGGCGTCAAGGGAACAATTTTCCTACGAGCAGTACTTC. Translating it yields CASSLASREQFSYEQYF. The rearrangement links TRBV5-1 to TRBJ2-7; D call uncertain. Germline values: CDR1 SGHRS, CDR2 YFSETQ. The CDR3 contains 17 residues. Trimming took off 0 bases at V and 1 base at J, with 17 bases between the two ends. The full variable domain, completed using reference TRBV5-1 and TRBJ2-7, is KAGVTQTPRYLIKTRGQQVTLSCSPISGHRSVSWYQQTPGQGLQFLFEYFSETQRNKGNFPGRFSGRQFSNSRSEMNVSTLELGDSALYLCASSLASREQFSYEQYFGPGTRLTVT.

The V gene is TRBV5-1, the J gene TRBJ1-3; D unresolved. CDR3 length: 16 residues. Germline assignment: CDR1 SGHRS and CDR2 YFSETQ. Between the trimmed V and J ends, which lost 0 bases and 4 bases, there was a span of 14 bases. CDR3 bases: TGCGCCAGCAGCTTGGCCCTCCCGAGCGTGGGAAACACCATATATTTT. Protein: CASSLALPSVGNTIYF.

DNA for the CDR3: TGCGCCACGCGACTCCTCGGAACCCGGGACGGTAACCAGACCCAGTACTTC. Translating it yields CATRLLGTRDGNQTQYF. The rearrangement links TRBV10-2 to TRBJ2-5, with D perhaps being TRBD1 or TRBD2 (5 bases each). Trimming removed 10 bases from V and 6 bases from J, with 30 bases in between. This CDR3 is built from 17 residues. CDR1 and CDR2 from the germline V gene are WSHSY and SAAADI.

V is TRBV15 and J is TRBJ2-5, with D perhaps TRBD2 (6 bases). CDR3 length: 17 amino acids. Trimming left V 5 bases short and J 5 bases short, with 24 bases between. Germline lookup yields CDR1 LNHNV and CDR2 YYDKDF (reference sequence). The CDR3 region has the DNA TGTGCCACCAGCCTAGGGATCGGGGGAGCGGCCTTGGAGACCCAGTACTTC. It is translated as CATSLGIGGAALETQYF.

The count of this clone is one. CDR3 coding DNA: TGTGCCAGCAGCGTATACACAGATACGCAGTATTTT. This sequence encodes CASSVYTDTQYF. The chain employs TRBV9 and TRBJ2-3; D is uncertain. The CDR3 consists of 12 residues. With 1 base removed from V and 2 bases from J, the gap between germline ends came to 2 bases. The V gene's germline CDR1 is SGDLS and CDR2 YYNGEE.

This sequence joins TRBV6-2 or TRBV6-3 and TRBJ2-7; TRBD1 aligns across 7 bases. CDR3 size: 14 residues. The J segment lost 4 bases and the V segment lost 4 bases, leaving 7 bases of the junction unmatched. Germline V gene data show CDR1 as MNHEY and CDR2 as SVGEGT. CDR3 coding DNA: TGTGCCAGCAGTTGGGGGCAGGGGGAATACGAGCAGTACTTC. It is translated as CASSWGQGEYEQYF.